This T cell receptor beta chain was documented in a study of tumor-infiltrating lymphocytes in primary liver carcinoma. Study background: T1-T3 N0M0 was the stage of the tumors, which were about 4.2 to 11 cm across.

Details on this clonotype: The antigen is not known. A read error may be the cause here, since a much bigger clone is one base away.

The CDR3 spans 15 residues. Findings and caveats of the study: Tumor-adjacent and tumor-blood pairs showed less overlap than tumor region pairs.

Both blood RNA, taken from unsorted whole blood, and germline DNA were extracted. Patients in the cohort were treatment-naive and living with chronic HBV infection. A sample of around 4 milliliters of peripheral blood was taken before surgery. The researchers produced TCR beta cDNA from roughly 500 ng total RNA with a constant-region primer. Libraries covering TCR beta were generated through three nested multiplex PCR rounds (using a slightly modified ARM-PCR). TRBV1-TRBV30 forward primers paired with a C-beta reverse primer drove the first two PCR rounds, approximately 11 cycles each. MiXCR, applied by TCRdb to the multiplex PCR reads, yields one record per CDR3 protein. Among about 320,000 distinct CDR3 sequences listed, less than 75% were seen once.

The sample taken for sequencing was peripheral blood. The rearrangement joins TRBV12-3 or TRBV12-4 to TRBJ1-1; a weak D match, TRBD1 (6 bases). The sequence derives from a man in his forties or fifties with primary liver carcinoma and hepatitis B virus infection. Written as DNA, the CDR3 is TGTGTCAGCAGACTTAATATGGGGGGCAACACTGAAGCTTTCTTT. Its protein is CVSRLNMGGNTEAFF.